This T cell receptor (beta chain) was captured in a study of blood T cells in healthy people across ages. Study-level information: Per two T cells, template switching captured roughly one barcoded beta molecule.

Germline V lookup: CDR1 MDHEN, CDR2 SYDVKM. The CDR3 contains 14 residues. V trimming: 5 bases; J trimming: 8 bases; junction bases outside the gene matches: 8. Sample-barcoded 5' priming and a J-beta primer mix drove a second PCR of about 7 to 12 cycles. TCRdb re-called the 5' RACE reads with MiXCR, one entry per CDR3 protein. The table has hundreds of thousands of distinct CDR3 sequences, about 56% seen once. Healthy Russian Caucasian donors spanned ages about 6 to 95 years. The source material was blood. The sequence was obtained from a man aged 35-49 years in good health. This chain joins TRBV28 and TRBJ1-2, with TRBD1 identical over 10 bases. CDR3 region: CASSLHSTGGGYTF. The DNA of the CDR3 is TGTGCCAGCAGTCTCCACTCGACAGGGGGCGGCTACACCTTC.